This T cell receptor beta chain was sequenced for a study of blood T cell repertoires in COVID-19. In the study overall: From the United States, Italy and Spain came samples of acute and convalescent COVID-19. The analysed material was cDNA or gDNA that came from T cells, B-cell-depleted T cells, or PBMCs.

Authors' data handling: Amplification from reference gene primers served as the basis for estimated nucleated cell counts. Data came from immunoSEQ multiplex PCR; TCRdb stores just in-frame clones and leaves some out. From that table come the V and J calls and clone size; the DNA was used to work out D and trimming. The sample records roughly 59,000 clones, 70% to 80% being singletons. In its sample, this clone was seen a few times. This CDR3 spans 17 amino acids. The V segment lost 6 bases and the J segment 0 bases; nucleotides outside the gene matches: 9. CDR1 and CDR2 from the germline V gene are ENHRY and SYGVKD.

The source material was peripheral blood. The clonotype was recovered from a man at least 80 years old with acute or convalescent COVID-19. V and J are TRBV10-3 and TRBJ1-3; 9 bases are a match to TRBD1. CDR3 bases: TGTGCCATCAGCCCGGGACAGGGTGGACTCTCTGGAAACACCATATATTTT. This translates into CAISPGQGGLSGNTIYF.